This T cell receptor (beta chain) was captured by sequencing in a study of OX40 agonist ivuxolimab in advanced cancers. For the study at large: Patients in the trial were receiving intravenous ivuxolimab every 2 weeks, at doses of 0.01 to 10 mg/kg. Study results and limitations: Among expanded peripheral T cells, antigen specificity went undetermined. The 0.1-3.0 mg/kg partial responders had among the lowest clonal expansion. CD4+ and CD8+ blood T cells expanded clonally by week 6 at 0.1 to 3.0 mg/kg.

A remark on this clone: Its antigen is still unknown.

Germline CDR1 and CDR2: SQVTM and ANQGSEA. There are 12 residues in the CDR3. V was pared by 5 bases and J by 5 bases, with 12 bases between. Assay: immunoSEQ multiplex PCR; the TCRdb copy retains only in-frame clones and omits some. This sample has more than 25,000 clones, with around 85% found just once. The TCR sequence derives from an adult with an advanced solid tumor such as melanoma, head and neck, liver or kidney cancer. The chain is built from TRBV29-1 and TRBJ1-2; D gene unclear. The input for sequencing was CD4+ or CD8+ T cells sorted from blood, taken in a trial of the OX40 agonist ivuxolimab. The CDR3: CSVPGGVYGYTF. For the CDR3, the DNA is TGCAGCGTTCCCGGCGGGGTGTATGGCTACACCTTC.